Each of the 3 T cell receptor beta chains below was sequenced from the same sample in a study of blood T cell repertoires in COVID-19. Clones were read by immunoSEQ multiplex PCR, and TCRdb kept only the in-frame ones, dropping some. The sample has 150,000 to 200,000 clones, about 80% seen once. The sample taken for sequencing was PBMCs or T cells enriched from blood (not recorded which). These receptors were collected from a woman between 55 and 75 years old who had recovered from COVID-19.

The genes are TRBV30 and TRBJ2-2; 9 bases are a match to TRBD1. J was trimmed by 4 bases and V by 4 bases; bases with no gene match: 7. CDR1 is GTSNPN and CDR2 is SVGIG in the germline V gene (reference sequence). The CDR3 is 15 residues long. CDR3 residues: CAWKDRGLSTGELFF. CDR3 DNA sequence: TGTGCCTGGAAGGACAGGGGCCTCAGCACCGGGGAGCTGTTTTTT. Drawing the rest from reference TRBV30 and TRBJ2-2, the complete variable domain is SQTIHQWPATLVQPVGSPLSLECTVEGTSNPNLYWYRQAAGRGLQLLFYSVGIGQISSEVPQNLSASRPQDRQFILSSKKLLLSDSGFYLCAWKDRGLSTGELFFGEGSRLTVL.

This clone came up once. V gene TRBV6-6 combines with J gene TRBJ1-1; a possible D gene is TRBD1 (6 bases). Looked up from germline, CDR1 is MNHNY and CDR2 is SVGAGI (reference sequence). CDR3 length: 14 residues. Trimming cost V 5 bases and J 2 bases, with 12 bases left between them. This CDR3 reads CASSPSGTNTEAFF. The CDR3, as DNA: TGTGCCAGCAGTCCCTCCGGGACAAACACTGAAGCTTTCTTT.

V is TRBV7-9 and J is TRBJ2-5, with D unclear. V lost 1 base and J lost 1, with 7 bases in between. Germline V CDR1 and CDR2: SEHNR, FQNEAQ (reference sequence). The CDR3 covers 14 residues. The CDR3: CASSLVGSQETQYF. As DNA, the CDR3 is TGTGCCAGCAGCTTAGTGGGCAGCCAAGAGACCCAGTACTTC. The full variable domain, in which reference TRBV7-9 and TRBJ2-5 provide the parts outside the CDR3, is DTGVSQNPRHKITKRGQNVTFRCDPISEHNRLYWYRQTLGQGPEFLTYFQNEAQLEKSRLLSDRFSAERPKGSFSTLEIQRTEQGDSAMYLCASSLVGSQETQYFGPGTRLLVL.